This section outlines one T cell receptor (beta chain) sequence together with its context. Its antigen is not identified. The sample belongs to a study of memory CD4+ T cells and cytomegalovirus serostatus. Study summary: Healthy Belgian adult donors included roughly nine CMV-positive and 24 CMV-negative people.

Germline CDR1 is MNHNY and CDR2 is SVGAGI (reference sequence). Between the trimmed V and J ends, which lost 7 bases and 4 bases, there was a span of 13 bases. The CDR3 is made up of 13 amino acids. This table comes from immunoSEQ multiplex PCR, and its TCRdb copy is limited to in-frame clones, with some not included. Among tens of thousands of clones listed, approximately 80% were seen once. Study-level findings and limits: Suggested: most of the CMV-linked TCR signature lies in CD4+ memory cells. Of 150 to 200 reported CMV TCRbeta sequences, about 70 were found in memory CD4+ repertoires.

Single viable CD3+CD4+CD8-CD45RO+ cells were sorted as the memory CD4+ T cells. After thawing, CD4+ T cells were positively selected. Sequencing was performed on memory CD4+ T cells from blood. This receptor was taken from an adult in good health and CMV-seronegative. The chain employs TRBV6-6 and TRBJ1-2, with TRBD1 as a possible D gene (5 bases). CDR3 nucleotides: TGTGCCAGCAAGCGGCCAGACAGCTATGGCTACACCTTC. Its translation is CASKRPDSYGYTF.